One sample yielded the 3 T cell receptor beta chains listed below, sequenced in a study of T cell responses to AZD1222 COVID-19 vaccine. The data were produced by immunoSEQ multiplex PCR, yet TCRdb's version contains in-frame clones alone and is incomplete. The table includes about 150,000 clones, about 91% detected once. Sequenced here: peripheral blood, sampled on day 0 of MenACWY control vaccination. These receptors all come from an adult in good health.

The chain joins TRBV5-4 to TRBJ2-3; D possibly uses TRBD1 or TRBD2 (5 bases each). Germline V gene sequence: CDR1 SGHNT, CDR2 YYREEE (reference sequence). The CDR3 sequence is 15 residues long. V was trimmed by 5 bases and J by 0 bases, leaving 13 bases between them. The CDR3 loop reads CASRTGTASTDTQYF. As DNA, the CDR3 is TGTGCCAGCAGGACCGGGACGGCTAGCACAGATACGCAGTATTTT. Variable domain in full (rest from reference TRBV5-4 and TRBJ2-3): ETGVTQSPTHLIKTRGQQVTLRCSSQSGHNTVSWYQQALGQGPQFIFQYYREEENGRGNFPPRFSGLQFPNYSSELNVNALELDDSALYLCASRTGTASTDTQYFGPGTRLTVL.

The chain uses TRBV19 and TRBJ2-1, with 12 bases fitting TRBD2. The V and J ends lost 7 bases and 3 bases, in that order; junction bases with no gene match: 7. CDR3 length: 16 residues. Germline loops: CDR1 LNHDA, CDR2 SQIVND (reference sequence). CDR3 nucleotide sequence: TGTGCCAGTAAGCAGACTAGCGGGAGCCGCTACAATGAGCAGTTCTTC. Protein product: CASKQTSGSRYNEQFF.

The gene calls are TRBV4-1 and TRBJ1-1, with D maybe TRBD1 (5 bases). Germline V gives CDR1 MGHRA, CDR2 YSYEKL. The CDR3 has 14 amino acids. Trimming stripped 1 base from V and 5 bases from J, with 11 bases between. CDR3 DNA sequence: TGCGCCAGCAGCCAAGTCGATGGGGGGACTGAAGCTTTCTTT. Protein: CASSQVDGGTEAFF.